Following are 7 T cell receptor beta chains from one sample sequenced in a study of CD8 T cells in Susac syndrome. It was with random hexamers that about 0.45 to 1 ug RNA was reverse transcribed. TCRdb re-called the immunoSEQ multiplex PCR reads with MiXCR, one entry per CDR3 protein. This table holds about 100,000 distinct CDR3 sequences, 90% to 95% found once. The source material was CD8+ T cells from PBMCs. These receptors came from a human donor in good health.

The chain joins TRBV29-1 to TRBJ1-2; TRBD1 aligns across 7 bases. Germline V gene sequence: CDR1 SQVTM, CDR2 ANQGSEA. The ends lost 6 bases at V and 5 bases at J; junction bases unmatched: 3. The CDR3 has 11 residues. DNA of the CDR3: TGCAGCGTCGCACAGGGGTATGGCTACACCTTC. This gives the protein CSVAQGYGYTF.

The chain couples TRBV5-6 to TRBJ2-7; 9 positions match TRBD2. Germline loops: CDR1 SGHDT, CDR2 YYEEEE. Trimming took 4 bases from V and 4 from J; bases not matched to a gene: 15. The CDR3 has 17 amino acids. The CDR3 DNA reads TGTGCCAGCAGCCCGGGGGGGCTAGCGGGGCCCTCATACGAGCAGTACTTC. Translation: CASSPGGLAGPSYEQYF.

V is TRBV20-1 and J is TRBJ2-3, with D tentatively TRBD2 (5 bases). The CDR3 consists of 18 residues. CDR1 and CDR2 from the germline V gene are DFQATT and SNEGSKA (reference sequence). Trimming removed 3 bases at V and 2 bases at J, with 24 bases between. As DNA, the CDR3 is TGCAGTGCTAGTCCCTTAACGGGGATGACCCCCTACACAGATACGCAGTATTTT. Protein product: CSASPLTGMTPYTDTQYF.

V and J are TRBV10-3 and TRBJ1-1; no clear D gene. Trimming cost V 3 bases and J 0 bases, with 11 bases left between them. There are 15 residues in the CDR3. Germline CDR1 and CDR2: ENHRY and SYGVKD. DNA of the CDR3: TGTGCCATCAGTGATTTCGAGAACATGAACACTGAAGCTTTCTTT. As protein: CAISDFENMNTEAFF.

The chain is built from TRBV2 and TRBJ2-5; weak D call: TRBD2 (5 bases). Germline CDR1 reads SNHLY; CDR2 reads FYNNEI. This CDR3 has 15 amino acids. V was clipped by 4 bases and J by 5 bases, with 17 bases between them. The CDR3 DNA sequence: TGTGCCAGCAGTGGACTGGACTTCAGAGGGGAGACCCAGTACTTC. Its protein is CASSGLDFRGETQYF.

The V call is TRBV6-4, the J call TRBJ2-2, with 7 bases matching TRBD1. Germline-derived CDR1 and CDR2 are MRHNA and SNTAGT. The trim removed 5 bases at V and 5 bases at J, leaving 8 bases unmatched. The CDR3 consists of 15 residues. The CDR3 DNA reads as TGTGCCAGCAGTCCCTCCGGGACAGAGACCGGGGAGCTGTTTTTT. Translated: CASSPSGTETGELFF.

The CDR3 nucleotides are TGTGCCAGCAGGAGGGATACTGAAGCTTTCTTT. Protein product: CASRRDTEAFF. The chain links TRBV7-9 to TRBJ1-1; D remains ambiguous. This CDR3 comprises 11 residues. V dropped 6 bases and J dropped 5 bases, with 7 bases sitting between them. The germline V gene encodes CDR1 SEHNR and CDR2 FQNEAQ (reference sequence).